The rows below give T cell receptor beta chains drawn from one sample of a study of shared clonotypes between healthy human individuals. Libraries were prepared by immunoSEQ multiplex PCR; TCRdb keeps only in-frame clonotypes and omits some of them. The repertoire holds roughly 2,300,000 clones, with 85% to 95% as singletons. The sequencing input was naive CD4+ T cells from PBMCs. Every receptor here comes from a man between 18 and 29 years old in good health. Some clones in this sample may be carry-over from other donors' samples. The CDR3 runs from the conserved cysteine through the conserved F or W. The order of the fields is D gene, J gene, clone size, V gene, CDR3 protein, CDR3 DNA. A D gene is named only where the DNA matches it firmly. Clone size, where shown, is once, few, many, or a class for clones that have expanded.

. | TRBJ1-3 | . | TRBV6-6 | CASSYTGPSSGNTIYF | TGTGCCAGCAGTTACACAGGCCCAAGCTCTGGAAACACCATATATTTT
. | TRBJ2-2 | . | TRBV27 | CASWTPNTGELFF | TGTGCCAGCTGGACTCCGAACACCGGGGAGCTGTTTTTT
TRBD2 | TRBJ2-1 | . | TRBV5-5 | CASSQSAGRRNEQFF | TGTGCCAGCAGCCAATCAGCGGGACGGAGGAATGAGCAGTTCTTC
. | TRBJ2-1 | . | TRBV28 | CASSFPGYNNEQFF | TGTGCCAGCAGTTTTCCAGGGTATAACAATGAGCAGTTCTTC
. | TRBJ2-3 | once | TRBV27 | CASSLSGSTDTQYF | TGTGCCAGCAGTTTAAGCGGTAGCACAGATACGCAGTATTTT
. | TRBJ2-6 | . | TRBV27 | CASSLKPGSGANVLTF | TGTGCCAGCAGTTTAAAACCGGGCTCTGGGGCCAACGTCCTGACTTTC
. | TRBJ2-7 | . | TRBV2 | CASSQWSYEQYF | TGTGCCAGCAGCCAATGGTCCTACGAGCAGTACTTC
. | TRBJ1-1 | . | TRBV28 | CGSASPAGLTEAFF | TGTGGCAGCGCAAGTCCCGCGGGGCTAACGGAAGCTTTCTTT
. | TRBJ2-7 | . | TRBV10-1 | CASSETVASEQYF | TGCGCCAGCAGTGAGACGGTAGCCTCCGAGCAGTACTTC
TRBD2 | TRBJ2-7 | few | TRBV7-2 | CASSGSTTSDSSYEQYF | TGTGCCAGCAGCGGATCGACAACTAGCGATAGCTCCTACGAGCAGTACTTC
TRBD2 | TRBJ2-1 | . | TRBV7-3 | CASMVTSGDYNEQFF | TGTGCCAGCATGGTGACTAGCGGGGATTACAATGAGCAGTTCTTC
TRBD1 | TRBJ2-5 | . | TRBV9 | CASSGHRGFGETQYF | TGTGCCAGCAGCGGACACAGGGGCTTTGGGGAGACCCAGTACTTC
. | TRBJ1-5 | . | TRBV6-6 | CASSSSGQPQHF | TGTGCCAGCAGCTCCTCCGGGCAGCCCCAGCATTTT
. | TRBJ1-1 | . | TRBV6-1 | CASSGPGSGLRNTEAFF | TGTGCCAGCAGTGGACCAGGGTCCGGGTTGCGGAACACTGAAGCTTTCTTT
. | TRBJ2-2 | . | TRBV2 | CASRVGITGELFF | TGTGCCAGCAGGGTGGGGATCACCGGGGAGCTGTTTTTT
TRBD2 | TRBJ2-3 | . | TRBV18 | CASSPEEGLAGVGTQYF | TGTGCCAGCTCACCAGAAGAGGGACTAGCGGGAGTGGGTACGCAGTATTTT
. | TRBJ2-2 | once | TRBV6-6 | CASSYGGELFF | TGTGCCAGCAGTTACGGCGGGGAGCTGTTTTTT
. | TRBJ1-5 | . | TRBV19 | CASRRLGDNQPQHF | TGTGCCAGTAGACGGCTTGGGGACAATCAGCCCCAGCATTTT
. | TRBJ2-1 | . | TRBV7-8 | CASSLVFLGKSNEQFF | TGTGCCAGCAGCTTAGTCTTCCTCGGCAAATCTAATGAGCAGTTCTTC
. | TRBJ2-3 | . | TRBV7-3 | CASSLGESPGAPSTDTQYF | TGTGCCAGCAGCTTAGGCGAAAGCCCAGGGGCCCCTAGCACAGATACGCAGTATTTT
. | TRBJ2-7 | once | TRBV2 | CASSEGRAGASYEQYF | TGTGCCAGCAGTGAAGGTAGGGCAGGGGCCTCCTACGAGCAGTACTTC
. | TRBJ1-2 | . | TRBV7-2 | CASSYRDIYGYTF | TGTGCCAGCAGCTACCGGGACATCTATGGCTACACCTTC
. | TRBJ2-5 | . | TRBV5-1 | CASSLVGEETQYF | TGCGCCAGCAGCTTGGTAGGAGAAGAGACCCAGTACTTC
TRBD2 | TRBJ2-3 | . | TRBV5-1 | CASSLTSAPTDTQYF | TGCGCCAGCAGCCTGACTAGCGCTCCGACAGATACGCAGTATTTT
. | TRBJ2-1 | . | TRBV5-1 | CASSLDRGEQFF | TGCGCCAGCAGCTTGGACAGAGGTGAGCAGTTCTTC
. | TRBJ1-1 | few | TRBV7-2 | CASSLMDTPAFF | TGTGCCAGCAGCTTAATGGACACACCTGCTTTCTTT
TRBD1 | TRBJ1-1 | . | TRBV5-1 | CASSLVGTGRLEAFF | TGCGCCAGCAGCTTGGTCGGGACAGGCCGACTGGAAGCTTTCTTT
TRBD2 | TRBJ2-7 | . | TRBV30 | CAWSVSGRARSYEQYF | TGTGCCTGGAGTGTAAGTGGGAGGGCTCGATCCTACGAGCAGTACTTC
. | TRBJ1-3 | once | TRBV7-9 | CASSLGGAGNTIYF | TGTGCCAGCAGCTTAGGAGGGGCGGGAAACACCATATATTTT
. | TRBJ1-1 | once | TRBV5-1 | CASSPGGVSTEAFF | TGCGCCAGCAGCCCGGGGGGTGTCAGCACTGAAGCTTTCTTT
TRBD1 | TRBJ1-2 | once | TRBV4-1 | CASSQDRGRSYTF | TGCGCCAGCAGCCAGGACAGGGGTCGGAGCTACACCTTC
. | TRBJ2-2 | . | TRBV12-1 | CASSFPTGVNTGELFF | TGTGCCAGCAGCTTTCCGACGGGGGTTAACACCGGGGAGCTGTTTTTT
. | TRBJ2-5 | . | TRBV15 | CATSRGGEETQYF | TGTGCCACCAGCAGAGGGGGGGAAGAGACCCAGTACTTC
TRBD2 | TRBJ2-2 | . | TRBV27 | CASRQSGGGTGELFF | TGTGCCAGCAGACAATCGGGGGGAGGGACCGGGGAGCTGTTTTTT
. | TRBJ2-7 | . | TRBV2 | CASSSSSYEQYF | TGTGCCAGCAGCTCCAGCTCCTACGAGCAGTACTTC
. | TRBJ1-1 | . | TRBV5-1 | CASSQQQAGGAEAFF | TGCGCCAGCAGCCAACAGCAGGCCGGGGGAGCTGAAGCTTTCTTT
. | TRBJ2-7 | . | TRBV28 | CASSLGQKTYEQYF | TGTGCCAGCAGTTTAGGTCAGAAGACCTACGAGCAGTACTTC
. | TRBJ2-5 | . | TRBV27 | CASSFPPSPVARQETQYF | TGTGCCAGCAGTTTCCCCCCCTCCCCCGTAGCGAGACAAGAGACCCAGTACTTC
. | TRBJ1-5 | . | TRBV2 | CASGGSGNQPQHF | TGTGCCAGCGGGGGCAGCGGAAATCAGCCCCAGCATTTT
. | TRBJ1-4 | . | TRBV6-5 | CASSGGHGVFF | TGTGCCAGCAGTGGTGGACATGGGGTGTTTTTT
. | TRBJ1-2 | . | TRBV10-2 | CASKDDGVGLYYGYTF | TGCGCCAGTAAGGACGACGGGGTGGGACTTTACTATGGCTACACCTTC
. | TRBJ2-7 | . | TRBV6-5 | CASSYGPMEGYEQYF | TGTGCCAGCAGTTACGGACCGATGGAGGGCTACGAGCAGTACTTC
. | TRBJ1-1 | . | TRBV6-4 | CASSGPMNTEAFF | TGTGCCAGCAGTGGACCGATGAACACTGAAGCTTTCTTT
TRBD1 | TRBJ2-1 | . | TRBV7-3 | CASSSKPGQSNEQFF | TGTGCCAGCAGCTCAAAGCCGGGACAGAGCAATGAGCAGTTCTTC
. | TRBJ2-3 | . | TRBV5-1 | CASSLALASDTQYF | TGCGCCAGCAGCTTGGCCCTAGCCTCAGATACGCAGTATTTT
. | TRBJ1-1 | . | TRBV29-1 | CSVARRADTEAFF | TGCAGCGTTGCTCGTAGGGCGGACACTGAAGCTTTCTTT
. | TRBJ2-5 | . | TRBV6-1 | CASSEGQGLIETQYF | TGTGCCAGCAGTGAAGGGCAGGGGTTGATAGAGACCCAGTACTTC
. | TRBJ2-7 | . | TRBV2 | CASRYQPSLLTYEQYF | TGTGCCAGCAGATACCAACCTAGCCTTCTTACCTACGAGCAGTACTTC
. | TRBJ1-1 | . | TRBV19 | CASSIASSQNTEAFF | TGTGCCAGTAGTATTGCCAGCTCACAGAACACTGAAGCTTTCTTT
. | TRBJ2-7 | . | TRBV28 | CASSILGPKEHEQYF | TGTGCCAGCAGTATATTGGGGCCGAAGGAGCACGAGCAGTACTTC
TRBD2 | TRBJ2-3 | . | TRBV27 | CASSILAGGPDTQYF | TGTGCCAGCAGCATACTAGCGGGAGGACCAGATACGCAGTATTTT
. | TRBJ2-5 | . | TRBV11-2 | CASSLEARARETQYF | TGTGCCAGCAGCTTAGAGGCCAGGGCTCGGGAGACCCAGTACTTC